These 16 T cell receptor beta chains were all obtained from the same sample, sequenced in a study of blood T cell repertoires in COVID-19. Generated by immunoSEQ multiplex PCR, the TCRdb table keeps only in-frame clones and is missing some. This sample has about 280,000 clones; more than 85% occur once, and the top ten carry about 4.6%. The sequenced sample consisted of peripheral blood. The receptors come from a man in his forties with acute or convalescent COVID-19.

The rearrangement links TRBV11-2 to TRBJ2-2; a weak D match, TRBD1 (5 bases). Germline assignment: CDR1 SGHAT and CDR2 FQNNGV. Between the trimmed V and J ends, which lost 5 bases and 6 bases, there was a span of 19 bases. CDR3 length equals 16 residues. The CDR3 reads CASSRIKDTKPGELFF. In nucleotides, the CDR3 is TGTGCCAGCAGCCGAATAAAGGACACCAAACCCGGGGAGCTGTTTTTT.

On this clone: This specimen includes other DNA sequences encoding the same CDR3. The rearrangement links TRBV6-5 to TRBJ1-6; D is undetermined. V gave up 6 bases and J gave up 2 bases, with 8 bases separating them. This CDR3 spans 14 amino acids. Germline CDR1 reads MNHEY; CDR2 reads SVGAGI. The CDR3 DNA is TGTGCCAGCAGGCGGGGTGCCTATAATTCACCCCTCCACTTT. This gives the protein CASRRGAYNSPLHF.

The CDR3 loop is CASSEIGDTQYF. CDR3 coding DNA: TGTGCCAGCAGTGAAATCGGAGATACGCAGTATTTT. The rearrangement uses TRBV2 and TRBJ2-3; D is unresolved. Germline V lookup: CDR1 SNHLY, CDR2 FYNNEI. V lost 2 bases and J lost 5, with 5 bases in between. This CDR3 has 12 amino acids.

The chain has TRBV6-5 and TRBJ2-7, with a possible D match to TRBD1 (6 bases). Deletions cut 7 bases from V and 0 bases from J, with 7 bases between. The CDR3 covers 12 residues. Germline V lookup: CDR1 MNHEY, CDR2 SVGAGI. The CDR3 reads CASKGVSYEQYF. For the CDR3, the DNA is TGTGCCAGCAAGGGGGTCTCCTACGAGCAGTACTTC.

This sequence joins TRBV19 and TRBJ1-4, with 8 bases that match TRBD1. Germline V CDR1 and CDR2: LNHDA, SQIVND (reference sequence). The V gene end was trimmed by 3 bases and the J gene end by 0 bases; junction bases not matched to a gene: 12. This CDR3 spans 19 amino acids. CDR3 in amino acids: CASSILQGQESPTNEKLFF. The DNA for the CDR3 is TGTGCCAGTAGTATCTTGCAGGGACAGGAGTCCCCAACTAATGAAAAACTGTTTTTT.

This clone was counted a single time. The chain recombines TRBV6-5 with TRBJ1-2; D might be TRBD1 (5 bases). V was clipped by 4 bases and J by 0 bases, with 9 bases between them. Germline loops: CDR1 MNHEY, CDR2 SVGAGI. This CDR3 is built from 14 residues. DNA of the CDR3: TGTGCCAGCAGTTTGGGGCCTCCTAACTATGGCTACACCTTC. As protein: CASSLGPPNYGYTF.

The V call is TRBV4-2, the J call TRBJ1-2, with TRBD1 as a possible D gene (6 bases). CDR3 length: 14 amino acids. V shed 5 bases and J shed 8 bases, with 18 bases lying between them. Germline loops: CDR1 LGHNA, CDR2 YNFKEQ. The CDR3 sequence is CASSSLSGAEGYTF. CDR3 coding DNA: TGTGCCAGCAGCTCCCTATCAGGGGCGGAAGGCTACACCTTC.

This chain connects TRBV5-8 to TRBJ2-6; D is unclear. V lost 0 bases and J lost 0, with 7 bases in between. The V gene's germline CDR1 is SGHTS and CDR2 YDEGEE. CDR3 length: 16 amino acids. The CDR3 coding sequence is TGTGCCAGCAGCTTGGGACTGAACTCTGGGGCCAACGTCCTGACTTTC. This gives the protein CASSLGLNSGANVLTF.

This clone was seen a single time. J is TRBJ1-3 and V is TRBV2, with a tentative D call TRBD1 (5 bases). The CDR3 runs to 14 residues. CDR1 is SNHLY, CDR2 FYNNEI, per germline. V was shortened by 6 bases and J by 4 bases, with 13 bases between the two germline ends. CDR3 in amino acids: CASRTVSRGNTIYF. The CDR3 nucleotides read TGTGCCAGCAGGACAGTTTCAAGGGGAAACACCATATATTTT.

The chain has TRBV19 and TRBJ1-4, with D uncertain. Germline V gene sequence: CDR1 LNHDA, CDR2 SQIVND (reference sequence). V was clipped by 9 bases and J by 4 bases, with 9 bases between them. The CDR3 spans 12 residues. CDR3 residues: CARGSINEKLFF. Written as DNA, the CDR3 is TGTGCCAGAGGGAGCATTAATGAAAAACTGTTTTTT.

This chain's CDR3 is CSVPGGVNYGYTF. In nucleotides, the CDR3 is TGCAGCGTTCCAGGGGGCGTTAACTATGGCTACACCTTC. The chain couples TRBV29-1 to TRBJ1-2; 8 nucleotides agree with TRBD1. Germline V gene lookup returns CDR1 SQVTM and CDR2 ANQGSEA. The CDR3 is 13 residues long. The trim removed 5 bases at V and 1 base at J, leaving 3 bases unmatched.

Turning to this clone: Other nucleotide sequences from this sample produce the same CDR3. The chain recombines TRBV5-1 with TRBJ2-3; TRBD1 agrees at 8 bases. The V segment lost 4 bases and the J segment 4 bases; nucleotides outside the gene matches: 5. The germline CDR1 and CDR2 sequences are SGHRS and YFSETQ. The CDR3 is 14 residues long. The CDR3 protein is CASSRGQGPDTQYF. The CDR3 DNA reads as TGCGCCAGCAGCAGAGGACAGGGCCCAGATACGCAGTATTTT.

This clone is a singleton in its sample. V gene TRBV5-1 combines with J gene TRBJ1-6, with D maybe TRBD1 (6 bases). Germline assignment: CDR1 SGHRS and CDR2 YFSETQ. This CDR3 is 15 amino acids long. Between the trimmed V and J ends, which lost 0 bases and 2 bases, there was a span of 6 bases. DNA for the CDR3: TGCGCCAGCAGCTTGGGACAGGCCTATAATTCACCCCTCCACTTT. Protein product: CASSLGQAYNSPLHF.

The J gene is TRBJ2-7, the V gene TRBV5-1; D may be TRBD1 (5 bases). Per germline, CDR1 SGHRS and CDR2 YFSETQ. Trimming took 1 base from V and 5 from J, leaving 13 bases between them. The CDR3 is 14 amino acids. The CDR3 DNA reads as TGCGCCAGCAGCTTGAGGGGAAATGAGAACGAGCAGTACTTC. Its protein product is CASSLRGNENEQYF.

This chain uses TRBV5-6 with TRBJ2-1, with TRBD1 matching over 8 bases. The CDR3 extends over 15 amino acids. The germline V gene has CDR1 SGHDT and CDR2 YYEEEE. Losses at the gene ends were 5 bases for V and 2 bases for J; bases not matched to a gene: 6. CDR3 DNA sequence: TGTGCCAGCAGTGCCGGGACAGGAGCCTACAATGAGCAGTTCTTC. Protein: CASSAGTGAYNEQFF.

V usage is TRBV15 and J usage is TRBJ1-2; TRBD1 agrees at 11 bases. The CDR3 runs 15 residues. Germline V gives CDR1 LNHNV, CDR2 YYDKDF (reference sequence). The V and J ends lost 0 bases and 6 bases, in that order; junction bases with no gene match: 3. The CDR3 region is CATSRDRGQGDGYTF. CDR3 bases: TGTGCCACCAGCAGAGATCGGGGACAGGGGGATGGCTACACCTTC.